The rows below give T cell receptor beta chains drawn from one sample of a study of blood T cell repertoires in COVID-19. TCRdb keeps only in-frame clones here, not all; method: immunoSEQ multiplex PCR. Of under 200,000 clones in the sample, nearly 90% were seen once. Sample: peripheral blood. Every receptor here comes from a man in his fifties or sixties with active or convalescent COVID-19. CDR3s include the opening cysteine and the closing phenylalanine or tryptophan. Fields, in order: clone size, J gene, V gene, D gene, CDR3 DNA, CDR3 protein. The D gene is left open where the match is weak. Clone size is not always given. Where it is, it says once, few, many or a class for expanded clones.

clone_size: .
j_call: TRBJ1-3
v_call: TRBV19
d_call: .
cdr3_nt: TGTGCCAGTAGTATTGGAGGGGCTGGAAACACCATATATTTT
cdr3_aa: CASSIGGAGNTIYF

clone_size: .
j_call: TRBJ2-1
v_call: TRBV3-1/TRBV3-2
d_call: TRBD2
cdr3_nt: TGTGCCAGCAGCCAGGGTAAGATAGGGACTAGCGGTAGCGGTGAGCAGTTCTTC
cdr3_aa: CASSQGKIGTSGSGEQFF

clone_size: .
j_call: TRBJ2-3
v_call: TRBV4-1
d_call: TRBD2
cdr3_nt: TGCGCCAGCAGCCAATGGACTAGCGGGGGTCAGGGTACGCAGTATTTT
cdr3_aa: CASSQWTSGGQGTQYF

clone_size: .
j_call: TRBJ2-2
v_call: TRBV3-1/TRBV3-2
d_call: .
cdr3_nt: TGTGCCAGCAGCCAAGCGACCGGGGAGCTGTTTTTT
cdr3_aa: CASSQATGELFF

clone_size: .
j_call: TRBJ2-7
v_call: TRBV9
d_call: TRBD2
cdr3_nt: TGTGCCAGCAGTCGCCGGGACTATTCGTCCTACGAGCAGTACTTC
cdr3_aa: CASSRRDYSSYEQYF

clone_size: .
j_call: TRBJ1-5
v_call: TRBV14
d_call: .
cdr3_nt: TGTGCCAGCAGCCAAGGTCGGGCAGCGGGTCGCAATCAGCCCCAGCATTTT
cdr3_aa: CASSQGRAAGRNQPQHF

clone_size: .
j_call: TRBJ1-2
v_call: TRBV6-5
d_call: .
cdr3_nt: TGTGCCAGCAGTTATTTCCCCGGGACTAGCTATGGCTACACCTTC
cdr3_aa: CASSYFPGTSYGYTF

clone_size: .
j_call: TRBJ2-2
v_call: TRBV6-5
d_call: TRBD1
cdr3_nt: TGTGCCAGCAGCAGGACAGGGGCCGACACCGGGGAGCTGTTTTTT
cdr3_aa: CASSRTGADTGELFF

clone_size: medium-sized
j_call: TRBJ2-7
v_call: TRBV5-6
d_call: .
cdr3_nt: TGTGCCAGCAGCTACTTTTGGGGCCACGAGCAGTACTTC
cdr3_aa: CASSYFWGHEQYF

clone_size: .
j_call: TRBJ1-2
v_call: TRBV5-1
d_call: TRBD1
cdr3_nt: TGCGCCAGCAGCCAAACCGGGACAGGGTGGGGATACTATGGCTACACCTTC
cdr3_aa: CASSQTGTGWGYYGYTF

clone_size: .
j_call: TRBJ2-7
v_call: TRBV7-9
d_call: .
cdr3_nt: TGTGCCAGCAGCTTTAGCTCCTACGAGCAGTACTTC
cdr3_aa: CASSFSSYEQYF

clone_size: .
j_call: TRBJ1-2
v_call: TRBV30
d_call: .
cdr3_nt: TGTGCCTGGAGTGCGGCGGGGGGCTATGGCTACACCTTC
cdr3_aa: CAWSAAGGYGYTF

clone_size: few
j_call: TRBJ1-1
v_call: TRBV9
d_call: .
cdr3_nt: TGTGCCAGCAGCGTAGCGCAGGCCACTGAAGCTTTCTTT
cdr3_aa: CASSVAQATEAFF

clone_size: .
j_call: TRBJ2-3
v_call: TRBV29-1
d_call: .
cdr3_nt: TGCAGCGTATTAGCGACTTGGACAGATACGCAGTATTTT
cdr3_aa: CSVLATWTDTQYF

clone_size: .
j_call: TRBJ1-2
v_call: TRBV5-4
d_call: TRBD1
cdr3_nt: TGTGCCAGCAGACCGACCGGGACAGAGGCCTATGGCTACACCTTC
cdr3_aa: CASRPTGTEAYGYTF

clone_size: .
j_call: TRBJ2-7
v_call: TRBV7-9
d_call: TRBD1
cdr3_nt: TGTGCCAGCAGTACACAGACAGGGTTAGAGCAGTACTTC
cdr3_aa: CASSTQTGLEQYF

clone_size: few
j_call: TRBJ1-2
v_call: TRBV4-1
d_call: .
cdr3_nt: TGCGCCAGCAGCCAAGTTAGTGGCAGGGGCCCTTCTAACTATGGCTACACCTTC
cdr3_aa: CASSQVSGRGPSNYGYTF

clone_size: .
j_call: TRBJ2-1
v_call: TRBV11-2
d_call: TRBD2
cdr3_nt: TGTGCCAGCAGCTTACGCACTAGCGGGGGCCGTTACAATGAGCAGTTCTTC
cdr3_aa: CASSLRTSGGRYNEQFF

clone_size: .
j_call: TRBJ1-3
v_call: TRBV9
d_call: .
cdr3_nt: TGTGCCAGCAGCGTAGGCTTGGGCCTTAGCTCTGGAAACACCATATATTTT
cdr3_aa: CASSVGLGLSSGNTIYF

clone_size: .
j_call: TRBJ1-2
v_call: TRBV11-2
d_call: .
cdr3_nt: TGTGCCAGCAGCCCAGGACAGACTTCCTATGGCTACACCTTC
cdr3_aa: CASSPGQTSYGYTF

clone_size: .
j_call: TRBJ1-1
v_call: TRBV10-2
d_call: .
cdr3_nt: TGCGCCAGCCGTGGGAGGCAGGGGACGAACACTGAAGCTTTCTTT
cdr3_aa: CASRGRQGTNTEAFF

clone_size: .
j_call: TRBJ2-1
v_call: TRBV6-5
d_call: TRBD1
cdr3_nt: TGTGCCAGCAGTTACGGACAGGGGGCGGTGAATGAGCAGTTCTTC
cdr3_aa: CASSYGQGAVNEQFF

clone_size: once
j_call: TRBJ2-7
v_call: TRBV11-2
d_call: .
cdr3_nt: TGTGCCAGCAGCTTAGCCGGGACAAGAAAATACGAGCAGTACTTC
cdr3_aa: CASSLAGTRKYEQYF

clone_size: .
j_call: TRBJ1-2
v_call: TRBV5-1
d_call: .
cdr3_nt: TGCGCCAGCAGCTTGGCCCCAGGCCCTAACTATGGCTACACCTTC
cdr3_aa: CASSLAPGPNYGYTF

clone_size: .
j_call: TRBJ2-1
v_call: TRBV5-1
d_call: TRBD2
cdr3_nt: TGCGCCAGCAGCTTGGGACTAGCGGAAGTTGATCGTCTGTTCTTC
cdr3_aa: CASSLGLAEVDRLFF

clone_size: once
j_call: TRBJ1-1
v_call: TRBV15
d_call: .
cdr3_nt: TGTGCCACCAGCAGAGATCTAACAGGGATGAACACTGAAGCTTTCTTT
cdr3_aa: CATSRDLTGMNTEAFF

clone_size: once
j_call: TRBJ1-2
v_call: TRBV5-4
d_call: .
cdr3_nt: TGTGCCAGCAGGTCCGGGGACTCGAGGCACTATGGCTACACCTTC
cdr3_aa: CASRSGDSRHYGYTF

clone_size: .
j_call: TRBJ1-4
v_call: TRBV5-4
d_call: .
cdr3_nt: TGTGCCAGCACGCAAGACACGGAAAGTGAAAAACTGTTTTTT
cdr3_aa: CASTQDTESEKLFF

clone_size: .
j_call: TRBJ1-2
v_call: TRBV12-3/TRBV12-4
d_call: .
cdr3_nt: TGTGCCAGCAGTTTTGAGGGTAACAATGGCTACACCTTC
cdr3_aa: CASSFEGNNGYTF

clone_size: .
j_call: TRBJ2-5
v_call: TRBV6-5
d_call: .
cdr3_nt: TGTGCCTCCTCGTGGGGGGTCCAAGAGACCCAGTACTTC
cdr3_aa: CASSWGVQETQYF

clone_size: .
j_call: TRBJ2-7
v_call: TRBV2
d_call: .
cdr3_nt: TGTGCCAGCAACGCGGGTCCATCCTACGAGCAGTACTTC
cdr3_aa: CASNAGPSYEQYF

clone_size: .
j_call: TRBJ2-5
v_call: TRBV5-1
d_call: TRBD1
cdr3_nt: TGCGCCAGCAGCGGGGGACAGGGGCGTACGGAGACCCAGTACTTC
cdr3_aa: CASSGGQGRTETQYF

clone_size: .
j_call: TRBJ1-3
v_call: TRBV5-1
d_call: .
cdr3_nt: TGCGCCAGCAGAGTGGGAACAGGGGGAAACACCATATATTTT
cdr3_aa: CASRVGTGGNTIYF

clone_size: once
j_call: TRBJ2-1
v_call: TRBV9
d_call: TRBD1
cdr3_nt: TGTGCCAGCAGTAAGAATAAGAGGACAGGGGCGAATGAGCAGTTCTTC
cdr3_aa: CASSKNKRTGANEQFF

clone_size: many
j_call: TRBJ1-3
v_call: TRBV4-1
d_call: TRBD1
cdr3_nt: TGCGCCAGCAGCCCAGGGACAGACCGCACCATATATTTT
cdr3_aa: CASSPGTDRTIYF

clone_size: .
j_call: TRBJ1-2
v_call: TRBV10-3
d_call: TRBD1
cdr3_nt: TGTGCCATCAGTACAGGGGAGGAATACTATGGCTACACCTTC
cdr3_aa: CAISTGEEYYGYTF

clone_size: .
j_call: TRBJ2-3
v_call: TRBV5-6
d_call: TRBD1
cdr3_nt: TGTGCCAGCAGCTTGATGGGACAGGGAAGCACAGATACGCAGTATTTT
cdr3_aa: CASSLMGQGSTDTQYF

clone_size: .
j_call: TRBJ2-1
v_call: TRBV3-1/TRBV3-2
d_call: TRBD2
cdr3_nt: TGTGCCAGCAGCCAAGAATGGCGGGGGGCCCCTGAGCAGTTCTTC
cdr3_aa: CASSQEWRGAPEQFF

clone_size: .
j_call: TRBJ2-3
v_call: TRBV6-5
d_call: TRBD2
cdr3_nt: TGTGCCAGCAGTTCCTCTAGGCGGGGGGATACGCAGTATTTT
cdr3_aa: CASSSSRRGDTQYF

clone_size: .
j_call: TRBJ1-5
v_call: TRBV5-1
d_call: .
cdr3_nt: TGCGCCAGCAGCCCCGACGGGGGCAATCAGCCCCAGCATTTT
cdr3_aa: CASSPDGGNQPQHF

clone_size: .
j_call: TRBJ1-5
v_call: TRBV13
d_call: TRBD1
cdr3_nt: TGTGCCAGATCCGGGACAGAAATACAGCCCCAGCATTTT
cdr3_aa: CARSGTEIQPQHF

clone_size: .
j_call: TRBJ1-1
v_call: TRBV20-1
d_call: .
cdr3_nt: TGCAGTGCTAGTCGAAGACAGCCGAACACTGAAGCTTTCTTT
cdr3_aa: CSASRRQPNTEAFF